Each of the 5 T cell receptor beta chains below was sequenced from the same sample in a study of cytomegalovirus exposure and HLA in healthy donors. PCR used 60 Vbeta primers and 13 Jbeta primers. The method was immunoSEQ multiplex PCR; TCRdb's version includes in-frame clones alone and lacks a portion of them. The table shows around 180,000 clones, with roughly 80% occurring only once. The sequencing sample was made of PBMCs. The receptor set was obtained from a male donor in good health and CMV-seronegative.

CDR3 sequence (DNA): TGCGCCAGCAGCTTGGGACAGACGATAGTCACAGATACGCAGTATTTT. Protein: CASSLGQTIVTDTQYF. The chain couples TRBV5-1 to TRBJ2-3; tentatively, D is TRBD1 (5 bases). Germline V gene sequence: CDR1 SGHRS, CDR2 YFSETQ. The V gene lost 0 bases and the J gene lost 2 bases, with 13 bases spanning the gap. The CDR3 is made up of 16 amino acids.

This chain uses TRBV19 with TRBJ2-2, with D uncertain. Germline V lookup: CDR1 LNHDA, CDR2 SQIVND (reference sequence). Between the trimmed V and J ends, which lost 5 bases and 1 base, there was a span of 11 bases. The CDR3 sequence is 15 residues long. The CDR3 sequence: CASSPWAENTGELFF. Written as DNA, the CDR3 is TGTGCCAGTAGTCCCTGGGCCGAGAACACCGGGGAGCTGTTTTTT. The full variable domain, in which reference TRBV19 and TRBJ2-2 provide the parts outside the CDR3, is DGGITQSPKYLFRKEGQNVTLSCEQNLNHDAMYWYRQDPGQGLRLIYYSQIVNDFQKGDIAEGYSVSREKKESFPLTVTSAQKNPTAFYLCASSPWAENTGELFFGEGSRLTVL.

This clone is a singleton in its sample. This chain uses TRBV29-1 with TRBJ2-5; perhaps TRBD1 as D (6 bases). The tail of the sequence fits TRBJ2-7 better, so the J call may be wrong. The CDR3 extends over 12 amino acids. CDR1 and CDR2 from the germline V gene are SQVTM and ANQGSEA. The CDR3 loop reads CSVAGTSYEQYF. CDR3 sequence (DNA): TGCAGCGTTGCCGGGACATCCTACGAGCAGTACTTC.

Concerning this clone itself: Mismatch with germline at one junction end may stem from a read error. The chain carries TRBV2 and TRBJ2-1; TRBD2 matches 9 bases. The CDR3 length is 13 residues. The germline CDR1 and CDR2 sequences are SNHLY and FYNNEI. The CDR3, as DNA: TGTGCCTGCAGACTAGCGGTTCGGGATGAGCAGTTCTTC. The encoded protein is CACRLAVRDEQFF. Using reference TRBV2 and TRBJ2-1 for the parts outside the CDR3, the full variable domain is EPEVTQTPSHQVTQMGQEVILRCVPISNHLYFYWYRQILGQKVEFLVSFYNNEISEKSEIFDDQFSVERPDGSNFTLKIRSTKLEDSAMYFCACRLAVRDEQFFGPGTRLTVL.

This chain links TRBV7-9 with TRBJ1-2, with 7 nucleotides matching TRBD1. The CDR3 spans 13 residues. The junction had 3 bases not matched to a gene; V was cut back by 1 base and J by 7 bases. In germline, CDR1 is SEHNR, CDR2 FQNEAQ (reference sequence). The CDR3 coding sequence is TGTGCCAGCAGCTTAGAGGAGGGGGCTGGCTACACCTTC. Translation gives CASSLEEGAGYTF.